Below are 27 T cell receptor beta chains sequenced from a single sample in a study of patients and donors after allogeneic stem cell transplantation. MiXCR, run by TCRdb on the RT-PCR reads, gives a single entry per CDR3 protein. This sample has approximately 150,000 distinct CDR3 sequences, with 37% found just once. Specimen: blood, either unsorted or a sorted T cell fraction (not recorded which). These receptors were obtained from a human donor who was either an allogeneic HSCT recipient or a stem cell or donor lymphocyte infusion donor (not recorded which). It is not recorded whose cells these are; they may come from a transplant donor.

In this sample, this clonotype turned up a few times. This chain links TRBV12-3 or TRBV12-4 with TRBJ2-3; no reliable D call. V shed 6 bases and J shed 1 base, with 11 bases lying between them. The CDR3 contains 14 residues. Written as DNA, the CDR3 is TGTGCCAGCAGAGACACTTCACGCACAGATACGCAGTATTTT. Translating it yields CASRDTSRTDTQYF.

This clonotype showed up just a few times. The chain employs TRBV20-1 and TRBJ1-5, with 7 bases fitting TRBD1. Germline assignment: CDR1 DFQATT and CDR2 SNEGSKA (reference sequence). CDR3 length equals 14 residues. Trimming took 6 bases from V and 6 from J; bases not matched to a gene: 11. CDR3 in amino acids: CSANSQGDGQPQHF. The DNA for the CDR3 is TGCAGTGCCAACTCCCAGGGGGACGGTCAGCCCCAGCATTTT.

The CDR3 reads CASRGQGGFETQYF. The CDR3 region has the DNA TGTGCCAGCAGAGGGCAGGGGGGTTTCGAGACCCAGTACTTC. V is TRBV6-1 and J is TRBJ2-5; tentatively, D is TRBD1 (7 bases). Deletions cut 6 bases from V and 5 bases from J, with 16 bases between. Germline CDR1 and CDR2: MNHNS and SASEGT. The CDR3 has 14 amino acids.

This clonotype was observed a handful of times. This sequence joins TRBV14 and TRBJ1-2, with D maybe TRBD1 (6 bases). Between the trimmed V and J ends, which lost 0 bases and 3 bases, there was a span of 20 bases. The CDR3 runs 18 residues. In germline, CDR1 is SGHDN, CDR2 FVKESK. The CDR3 protein is CASSQDRVVTGWDYGYTF. The CDR3 nucleotides are TGTGCCAGCAGCCAAGATAGAGTCGTGACAGGATGGGACTATGGCTACACCTTC. Supplemented by reference TRBV14 and TRBJ1-2, the full variable domain reads EAGVTQFPSHSVIEKGQTVTLRCDPISGHDNLYWYRRVMGKEIKFLLHFVKESKQDESGMPNNRFLAERTGGTYSTLKVQPAELEDSGVYFCASSQDRVVTGWDYGYTFGSGTRLTVV.

This clonotype showed up just a few times. The rearrangement joins TRBV15 to TRBJ1-6; tentatively, D is TRBD1 (6 bases). Trimming removed 5 bases at V and 3 bases at J, with 11 bases between. The length of the CDR3 is 15 residues. CDR1 is LNHNV and CDR2 is YYDKDF in the germline V gene (reference sequence). The CDR3 nucleotides read TGTGCCACCAGCCCTGGGGGCAACTATAATTCACCCCTCCACTTT. Translating gives CATSPGGNYNSPLHF.

This chain uses TRBV12-3 or TRBV12-4 with TRBJ2-7; D is perhaps TRBD2 (5 bases). The V and J ends lost 4 bases and 3 bases respectively, with 13 bases between them. The CDR3 spans 14 residues. This CDR3 reads CASSSSGSGYEQYV. In DNA form, the CDR3 reads TGTGCCAGCAGTTCAAGCGGCAGTGGCTACGAGCAGTACGTC.

V and J are TRBV5-1 and TRBJ1-1; D may be TRBD1 (6 bases). CDR1 is SGHRS and CDR2 is YFSETQ in the germline V gene. The CDR3 totals 15 residues. Trimming cost V 0 bases and J 0 bases, with 9 bases left between them. The CDR3 here is CASSLGGTLNTEAFF. The CDR3 DNA sequence: TGCGCCAGCAGCTTGGGAGGGACACTGAACACTGAAGCTTTCTTT. The variable domain in full, completed from reference TRBV5-1 and TRBJ1-1, reads KAGVTQTPRYLIKTRGQQVTLSCSPISGHRSVSWYQQTPGQGLQFLFEYFSETQRNKGNFPGRFSGRQFSNSRSEMNVSTLELGDSALYLCASSLGGTLNTEAFFGQGTRLTVV.

The V gene is TRBV7-9, the J gene TRBJ2-1, with a tentative D call TRBD2 (6 bases). CDR3 length: 15 amino acids. The germline V gene has CDR1 SEHNR and CDR2 FQNEAQ (reference sequence). V dropped 10 bases and J dropped 7 bases, with 23 bases sitting between them. CDR3 sequence reads: CATRGAREGSNEQFF. For the CDR3, the DNA is TGTGCCACCCGCGGGGCCAGGGAAGGGAGTAATGAGCAGTTCTTC.

This clonotype was picked up a small number of times. The V and J genes are TRBV27 and TRBJ1-5; no firm D call. Trimming shortened V by 4 bases and J by 9 bases, and 19 bases separated the two germline ends. The CDR3 runs 15 residues. The germline V gene encodes CDR1 MNHEY and CDR2 SMNVEV (reference sequence). As DNA, the CDR3 is TGTGCCAGCAGTTACGTGGACGGCCGTGCAGGGCCCCAGCATTTT. This sequence encodes CASSYVDGRAGPQHF.

The J gene is TRBJ2-3, the V gene TRBV29-1; D possibly corresponds to TRBD1 (5 bases). CDR1 SQVTM and CDR2 ANQGSEA come from the germline V gene. The ends were cut back, 4 bases at V and 4 bases at J, with 15 bases in the middle. The CDR3 loop spans 14 amino acids. CDR3: CSVGLRVSADTQYF. CDR3 DNA sequence: TGCAGCGTTGGACTCAGGGTGAGCGCAGATACGCAGTATTTT.

The gene calls are TRBV29-1 and TRBJ1-2; 9 bases are a match to TRBD1. This CDR3 has 16 residues. V gave up 8 bases and J gave up 0 bases; unmatched junction bases: 13. Germline CDR1 SQVTM, CDR2 ANQGSEA. The CDR3, as DNA: TGCAGCTCAAGCAACCACGGACAGGGGTCTAACTATGGCTACACCTTC. As protein: CSSSNHGQGSNYGYTF.

The chain uses TRBV10-3 and TRBJ1-3; 8 bases are shared with TRBD1. The CDR3 contains 12 residues. With 10 bases clipped from V and 7 bases from J, the junction kept 6 bases outside the gene matches. CDR1 is ENHRY, CDR2 SYGVKD, per germline. For the CDR3, the DNA is TGTGCCACGGACAGGGACGGGAACACCATATATTTT. It yields the protein CATDRDGNTIYF.

V is TRBV10-3 and J is TRBJ2-3; 7 positions agree with TRBD2. The CDR3 length is 18 residues. Trimming removed 5 bases from V and 4 bases from J; junction bases left unmatched: 18. Germline V gene lookup returns CDR1 ENHRY and CDR2 SYGVKD. CDR3: CAISFPWVAGGQPDTQYF. The DNA of the CDR3 is TGTGCCATCAGTTTTCCCTGGGTAGCGGGTGGCCAGCCAGATACGCAGTATTTT.

Comments on this clonotype: The conserved closing phenylalanine or tryptophan is absent in this CDR3, likely reflecting a read error. V gene TRBV15 combines with J gene TRBJ1-1; possible D gene TRBD1, 5 bases. V lost 8 bases and J lost 6, with 10 bases in between. The CDR3 loop spans 11 amino acids. The germline gives CDR1 LNHNV, CDR2 YYDKDF (reference sequence). The CDR3 loop is CATARGAEAFL. The CDR3 DNA is TGTGCCACCGCCCGGGGGGCTGAAGCTTTCTTG.

This chain links TRBV28 with TRBJ2-2; tentatively, D is TRBD1 (6 bases). Germline CDR1 MDHEN, CDR2 SYDVKM. V dropped 8 bases and J dropped 4 bases, with 20 bases sitting between them. This CDR3 has 16 amino acids. The DNA of the CDR3 is TGTGCCAGCCGAGCCCCCTCAGGGGTCCCCACCGGGGAGCTGTTTTTT. Translation: CASRAPSGVPTGELFF.

This clonotype appeared a few times. This sequence joins TRBV7-3 and TRBJ1-2, with 7 bases identical to TRBD1. The junction had 12 bases not matched to a gene; V was cut back by 2 bases and J by 0 bases. Per the germline V gene, CDR1 is SGHTA and CDR2 is FQGTGA. The CDR3 extends over 18 amino acids. This chain's CDR3 is CASSLEGARQETNYGYTF. In nucleotides, the CDR3 is TGTGCCAGCAGCTTAGAGGGGGCAAGACAGGAGACTAACTATGGCTACACCTTC.

This chain uses TRBV29-1 with TRBJ2-5, with D tentatively TRBD1 (6 bases). Looked up from germline, CDR1 is SQVTM and CDR2 is ANQGSEA. V lost 4 bases and J 2 bases, leaving 17 bases between the germline ends. The CDR3 runs 15 residues. CDR3 sequence: CSVAGTKTIQETQYF. The CDR3 nucleotides read TGCAGCGTTGCTGGGACAAAGACGATTCAAGAGACCCAGTACTTC.

V is TRBV12-3 or TRBV12-4 and J is TRBJ1-2; D gene ambiguous. CDR3 length equals 12 residues. Between the trimmed V and J ends, which lost 6 bases and 4 bases, there was a span of 9 bases. The DNA for the CDR3 is TGTGCCAGCAGAAGGGTTACCTATGGCTACACCTTC. Residues: CASRRVTYGYTF.

The V gene is TRBV12-3 or TRBV12-4, the J gene TRBJ1-1; D perhaps matches TRBD1 (5 bases). The CDR3 is 14 amino acids. Trimming cost V 7 bases and J 5 bases, with 17 bases left between them. CDR3 loop: CASTLSGGITEAFF. CDR3 DNA: TGTGCCAGCACCCTTTCTGGGGGGATAACTGAAGCTTTCTTT.

V is TRBV6-5 and J is TRBJ1-2; D may be TRBD1 (5 bases). The germline V gene encodes CDR1 MNHEY and CDR2 SVGAGI. The CDR3 consists of 13 residues. Trimming stripped 8 bases from V and 6 bases from J, with 16 bases between. The CDR3 loop reads CASGWGSSHGYTF. The CDR3 DNA is TGTGCCAGCGGGTGGGGGTCAAGCCATGGCTACACCTTC.

The chain joins TRBV9 to TRBJ2-3; D not resolved. Germline lookup yields CDR1 SGDLS and CDR2 YYNGEE. This CDR3 is built from 16 residues. Deletions cut 4 bases from V and 0 bases from J, with 15 bases between. This chain's CDR3 is CASSPRSDSSTDTQYF. The DNA for the CDR3 is TGTGCCAGCAGCCCCAGGTCCGACTCTAGCACAGATACGCAGTATTTT.

This clonotype has only a few counts. The J gene is TRBJ2-7, the V gene TRBV6-6; TRBD1 agrees at 8 bases. Germline V CDR1 and CDR2: MNHNY, SVGAGI (reference sequence). V was clipped by 2 bases and J by 2 bases; unmatched bases: 5. This CDR3 comprises 15 residues. The CDR3 loop reads CASSYAGTGPYEQYF. In DNA, the CDR3 is TGTGCCAGCAGTTACGCCGGGACAGGCCCCTACGAGCAGTACTTC.

V is TRBV7-8 and J is TRBJ1-2; 9 bases line up with TRBD1. V gave up 5 bases and J gave up 6 bases; unmatched junction bases: 10. Germline V lookup: CDR1 SGHVS, CDR2 FQNEAQ. The CDR3 covers 15 residues. The CDR3 spells CASSPSGQGIHGYTF. The DNA for the CDR3 is TGTGCCAGCAGCCCATCTGGACAGGGGATTCATGGCTACACCTTC.

The CDR3 coding sequence is TGTGCCAGCAGCTTAGGATTGGACAGCCCGTACAATGAGCAGTTCTTC. It encodes CASSLGLDSPYNEQFF. The V and J genes are TRBV7-9 and TRBJ2-1; D might be TRBD1 (6 bases). This CDR3 region has 16 residues. V lost 1 base, J lost 4 bases, and 14 bases lay in between. CDR1 SEHNR and CDR2 FQNEAQ come from the germline V gene (reference sequence).

The chain carries TRBV6-5 and TRBJ1-6; no clear D gene. V was cut by 3 bases and J by 2 bases, with 2 bases left in between. Germline CDR1 and CDR2: MNHEY and SVGAGI. This CDR3 has 13 residues. CDR3 DNA sequence: TGTGCCAGCAGTTATACCTATAATTCACCCCTCCACTTT. It encodes CASSYTYNSPLHF.

The chain links TRBV29-1 to TRBJ2-1; D is ambiguous. Germline CDR1 is SQVTM and CDR2 is ANQGSEA. V lost 5 bases and J 7 bases, leaving 15 bases between the germline ends. The CDR3 runs 13 residues. The CDR3 sequence: CSVNRVLGNEQFF. The CDR3 coding sequence is TGCAGCGTTAATCGGGTTCTGGGAAATGAGCAGTTCTTC.

This chain connects TRBV10-3 to TRBJ2-1, with D uncertain. V lost 1 base and J 9 bases, leaving 10 bases between the germline ends. This CDR3 region has 13 residues. In germline, CDR1 is ENHRY, CDR2 SYGVKD. Written as DNA, the CDR3 is TGTGCCATCAGTGAGTGGGTCACGGGTGAGCAGTTCTTC. Translation gives CAISEWVTGEQFF.